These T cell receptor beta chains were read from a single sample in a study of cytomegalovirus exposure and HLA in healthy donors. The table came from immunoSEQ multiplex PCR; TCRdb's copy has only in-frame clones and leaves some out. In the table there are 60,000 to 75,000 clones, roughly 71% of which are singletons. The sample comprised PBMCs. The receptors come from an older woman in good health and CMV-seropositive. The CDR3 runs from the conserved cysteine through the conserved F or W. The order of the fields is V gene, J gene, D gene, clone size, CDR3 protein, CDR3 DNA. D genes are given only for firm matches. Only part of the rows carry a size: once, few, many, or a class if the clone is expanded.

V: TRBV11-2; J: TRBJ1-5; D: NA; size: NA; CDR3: CASSQGTNQPQHF; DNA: TGTGCCAGCAGCCAAGGGACAAATCAGCCCCAGCATTTT
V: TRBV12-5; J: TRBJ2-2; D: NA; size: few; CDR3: CASGLTAGELFF; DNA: TGTGCTAGTGGTTTGACAGCTGGGGAGCTGTTTTTT
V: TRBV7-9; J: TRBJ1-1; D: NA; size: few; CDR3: CASSLLNTEAFF; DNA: TGTGCCAGCAGCCTCTTGAACACTGAAGCTTTCTTT
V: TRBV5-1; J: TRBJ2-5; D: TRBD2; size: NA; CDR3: CASSLAPTSGMRGGETQYF; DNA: TGCGCCAGCAGCTTGGCCCCGACTAGCGGGATGCGCGGTGGAGAGACCCAGTACTTC
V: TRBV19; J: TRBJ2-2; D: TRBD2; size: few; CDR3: CASIGLAGAGPGELFF; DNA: TGTGCCAGTATAGGACTAGCGGGGGCCGGACCCGGGGAGCTGTTTTTT
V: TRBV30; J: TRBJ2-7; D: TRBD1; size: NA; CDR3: CAWSRRDRKFYEQYF; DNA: TGTGCCTGGAGTCGCCGGGACAGGAAATTCTACGAGCAGTACTTC
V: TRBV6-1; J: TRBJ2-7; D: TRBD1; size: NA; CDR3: CASSDKWTGFEQYF; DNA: TGTGCCAGCAGTGATAAATGGACAGGGTTCGAGCAGTACTTC
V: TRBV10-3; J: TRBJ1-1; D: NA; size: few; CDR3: CAIRETGSTEAFF; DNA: TGTGCCATCAGGGAAACAGGATCCACTGAAGCTTTCTTT
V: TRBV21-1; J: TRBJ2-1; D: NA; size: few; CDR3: CASRTLLTTSRLSYNEQFF; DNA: TGTGCCAGCAGAACTTTACTAACGACTAGCCGCTTATCCTACAATGAGCAGTTCTTC
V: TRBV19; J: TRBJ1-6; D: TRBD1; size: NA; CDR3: CAIGATGGRNSPLHF; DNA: TGTGCCATTGGGGCAACAGGGGGCCGGAATTCACCCCTCCACTTT
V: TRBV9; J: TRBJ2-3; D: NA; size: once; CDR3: CASSVIPSESPDTQYF; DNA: TGTGCCAGCAGCGTAATACCTAGCGAATCCCCAGATACGCAGTATTTT
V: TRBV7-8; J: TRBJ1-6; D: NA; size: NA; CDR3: CASSLVLPGKNNSPLHF; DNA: TGTGCCAGCAGCTTAGTCCTACCAGGCAAAAATAATTCACCCCTCCACTTT
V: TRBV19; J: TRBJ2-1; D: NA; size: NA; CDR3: CASSLRQMVNEQFF; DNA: TGTGCCAGTTCCCTGCGGCAGATGGTAAATGAGCAGTTCTTC
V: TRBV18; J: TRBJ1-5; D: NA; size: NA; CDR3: CASSPDMSNQPQHF; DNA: TGTGCCAGCTCACCAGACATGAGCAATCAGCCCCAGCATTTT
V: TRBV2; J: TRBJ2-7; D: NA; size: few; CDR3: CASNGIGASYEQYF; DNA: TGTGCCAGCAATGGAATAGGGGCATCCTACGAGCAGTACTTC
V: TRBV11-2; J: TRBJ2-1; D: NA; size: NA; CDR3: CASRSWGQRYNEQFF; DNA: TGTGCCAGCAGGTCCTGGGGGCAGAGATACAATGAGCAGTTCTTC
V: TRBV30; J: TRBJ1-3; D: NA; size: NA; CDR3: CAWSSGSSGNTIYF; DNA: TGTGCCTGGAGCTCGGGAAGCTCTGGAAACACCATATATTTT
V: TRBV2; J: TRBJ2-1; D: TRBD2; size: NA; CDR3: CASSERGTSSYNEQFF; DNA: TGTGCCAGCAGTGAAAGAGGGACTAGCTCCTACAATGAGCAGTTCTTC
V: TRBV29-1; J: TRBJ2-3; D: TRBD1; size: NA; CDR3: CSVVTGSSNTQYF; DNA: TGCAGCGTTGTGACAGGGTCATCGAATACGCAGTATTTT
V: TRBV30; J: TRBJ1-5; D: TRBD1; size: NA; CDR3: CAWSRRDRSNQPQHF; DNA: TGTGCCTGGAGTCGTAGGGACAGATCAAATCAGCCCCAGCATTTT
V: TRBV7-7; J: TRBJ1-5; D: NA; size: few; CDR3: CAKGAGVGQPQHF; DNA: TGTGCTAAAGGGGCAGGGGTTGGTCAGCCCCAGCATTTT
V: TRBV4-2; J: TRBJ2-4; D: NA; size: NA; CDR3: CASSPHTSLKNIQYF; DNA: TGTGCCAGCAGCCCGCATACTAGTCTCAAAAACATTCAGTACTTC
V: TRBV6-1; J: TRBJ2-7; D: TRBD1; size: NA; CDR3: CASSEDRYEQYF; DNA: TGTGCCAGCAGTGAGGACAGGTACGAGCAGTACTTC
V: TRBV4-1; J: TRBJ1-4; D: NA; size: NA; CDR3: CASSPGRGGAGSEKLFF; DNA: TGCGCCAGCAGCCCCGGTCGGGGGGGCGCAGGGAGTGAAAAACTGTTTTTT
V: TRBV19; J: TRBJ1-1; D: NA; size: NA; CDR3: CASDPGQGRREAFF; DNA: TGTGCCAGTGACCCTGGGCAGGGAAGACGTGAAGCTTTCTTT
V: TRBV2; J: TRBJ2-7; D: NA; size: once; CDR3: CASSNGQSSYEQYF; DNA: TGTGCCAGCAGTAACGGACAGAGCTCCTACGAGCAGTACTTC
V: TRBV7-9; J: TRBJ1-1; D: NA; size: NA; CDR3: CASSRDASGVGEAFF; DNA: TGTGCCAGCAGCAGGGACGCGTCGGGGGTTGGTGAAGCTTTCTTT
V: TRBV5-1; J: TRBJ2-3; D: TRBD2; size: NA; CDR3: CASSGIAGGLGDTQYF; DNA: TGCGCCAGCAGCGGGATAGCGGGGGGGCTAGGAGATACGCAGTATTTT
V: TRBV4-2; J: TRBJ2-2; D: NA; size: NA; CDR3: CASSQVLASTGELFF; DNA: TGTGCCAGCAGCCAAGTGCTAGCCAGCACCGGGGAGCTGTTTTTT
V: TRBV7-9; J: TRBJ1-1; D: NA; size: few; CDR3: CASRGTEAFF; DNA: TGTGCCAGCCGAGGGACTGAAGCTTTCTTT